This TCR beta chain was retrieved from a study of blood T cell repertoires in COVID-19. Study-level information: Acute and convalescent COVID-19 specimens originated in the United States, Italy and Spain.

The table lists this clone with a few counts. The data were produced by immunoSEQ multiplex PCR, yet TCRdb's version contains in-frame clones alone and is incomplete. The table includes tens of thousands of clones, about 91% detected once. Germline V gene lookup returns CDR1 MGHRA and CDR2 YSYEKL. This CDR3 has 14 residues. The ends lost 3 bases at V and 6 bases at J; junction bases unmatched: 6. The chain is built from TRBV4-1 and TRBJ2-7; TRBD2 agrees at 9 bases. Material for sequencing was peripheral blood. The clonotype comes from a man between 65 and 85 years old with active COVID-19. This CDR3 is CASSQREGRVEQYF. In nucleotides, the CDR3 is TGCGCCAGCAGCCAGCGGGAGGGCCGAGTCGAGCAGTACTTC.